The 10 T cell receptor beta chains given below trace back to one sample, sequenced in a study of control samples from healthy donors and cancer patients. The repertoire was sequenced with immunoSEQ multiplex PCR; TCRdb's copy has only in-frame clones and lacks some. The table includes about 100,000 clones, around 89% detected once. The sample was blood. Receptor source: a man under 40 in good health.

The gene calls are TRBV11-2 and TRBJ1-1, with 8 bases matching TRBD1. Per germline, CDR1 SGHAT and CDR2 FQNNGV. This CDR3 contains 16 residues. With V trimmed by 4 bases and J by 2 bases, 9 bases remained unmatched. Here the CDR3 DNA reads TGTGCCAGCAGCTATAGGACAGGGAGTTTTAACACTGAAGCTTTCTTT. It is translated as CASSYRTGSFNTEAFF.

CDR3 in DNA: TGTGCCAGCAGTGCAATGGGCCAAGAGACCCAGTACTTC. Its protein is CASSAMGQETQYF. The chain is built from TRBV2 and TRBJ2-5; D is uncertain. The germline V gene encodes CDR1 SNHLY and CDR2 FYNNEI. V was cut by 4 bases and J by 1 base, with 7 bases left in between. The length of the CDR3 is 13 residues.

V usage is TRBV18 and J usage is TRBJ2-3; 7 nucleotides match TRBD1. The V and J ends lost 2 bases and 1 base, in that order; junction bases with no gene match: 3. The CDR3 has 15 residues. CDR1 is KGHSH, CDR2 LQKENI, per germline. CDR3 sequence reads: CASSPKGAGTDTQYF. The CDR3 DNA follows: TGTGCCAGCTCACCAAAGGGGGCCGGCACAGATACGCAGTATTTT.

V gene TRBV5-5 combines with J gene TRBJ2-7, with 7 nucleotides matching TRBD2. Losses at the gene ends were 4 bases for V and 0 bases for J; bases not matched to a gene: 19. Germline CDR1 SGHKS, CDR2 YYEKEE (reference sequence). The CDR3 contains 19 residues. The CDR3 here is CASSVEGSPGLTLSYEQYF. As DNA, the CDR3 is TGTGCCAGCAGCGTAGAGGGTAGCCCGGGACTAACCCTCTCCTACGAGCAGTACTTC.

This clone was observed once. V is TRBV27 and J is TRBJ1-2, with 7 positions matching TRBD1. Germline V gene sequence: CDR1 MNHEY, CDR2 SMNVEV (reference sequence). The V and J ends lost 5 bases and 7 bases, in that order; junction bases with no gene match: 13. The CDR3 has 15 residues. Written as DNA, the CDR3 is TGTGCCAGCAGTCTCAGACAGGGTGAAATCCGTGGCTACACCTTC. This sequence encodes CASSLRQGEIRGYTF.

The chain uses TRBV2 and TRBJ1-5; maybe TRBD1 (6 bases). Germline-derived CDR1 and CDR2 are SNHLY and FYNNEI. V was pared by 5 bases and J by 4 bases, with 15 bases between. The CDR3 is made up of 15 amino acids. The CDR3 is CASSSQRTANQPQHF. In nucleotides, the CDR3 is TGTGCCAGCAGTTCCCAGAGGACAGCTAATCAGCCCCAGCATTTT. Variable domain in full (rest from reference TRBV2 and TRBJ1-5): EPEVTQTPSHQVTQMGQEVILRCVPISNHLYFYWYRQILGQKVEFLVSFYNNEISEKSEIFDDQFSVERPDGSNFTLKIRSTKLEDSAMYFCASSSQRTANQPQHFGDGTRLSIL.

The chain carries TRBV7-9 and TRBJ2-3, with D tentatively TRBD1 (6 bases). CDR3 length equals 15 residues. V lost 2 bases and J 0 bases, leaving 9 bases between the germline ends. Germline CDR1 SEHNR, CDR2 FQNEAQ (reference sequence). The DNA of the CDR3 is TGTGCCAGCAGCTTATCGACAGGAAGCACAGATACGCAGTATTTT. Protein sequence: CASSLSTGSTDTQYF. Looking up the rest from reference TRBV7-9 and TRBJ2-3 gives the full variable domain: DTGVSQNPRHKITKRGQNVTFRCDPISEHNRLYWYRQTLGQGPEFLTYFQNEAQLEKSRLLSDRFSAERPKGSFSTLEIQRTEQGDSAMYLCASSLSTGSTDTQYFGPGTRLTVL.

The chain combines TRBV13 with TRBJ1-6; the D is unclear. V lost 4 bases to trimming and J lost 7 bases, with 17 bases between them. The CDR3 runs 16 residues. Per germline, CDR1 PRHDT and CDR2 FYEKMQ (reference sequence). The CDR3 reads CASSYYVSGGNSPLHF. The CDR3 DNA is TGTGCCAGCAGCTATTACGTCTCGGGAGGCAATTCACCCCTCCACTTT.

The DNA of the CDR3 is TGTGCCAGCTCACCCGACAGTCAAGAGACCCAGTACTTC. Translation: CASSPDSQETQYF. The rearrangement joins TRBV18 to TRBJ2-5, with a tentative D call TRBD1 (5 bases). This CDR3 comprises 13 residues. V lost 3 bases to trimming and J lost 2 bases, with 7 bases between them. Germline V gives CDR1 KGHSH, CDR2 LQKENI.

The chain joins TRBV9 to TRBJ2-3; possible D gene TRBD2, 6 bases. Trimming took off 3 bases at V and 1 base at J, with 15 bases between the two ends. The CDR3 is 16 amino acids. Germline CDR1 and CDR2: SGDLS and YYNGEE. CDR3 nucleotide sequence: TGTGCCAGCAGCGATCTCCGGGCTAGCGGCACAGATACGCAGTATTTT. Residues: CASSDLRASGTDTQYF.